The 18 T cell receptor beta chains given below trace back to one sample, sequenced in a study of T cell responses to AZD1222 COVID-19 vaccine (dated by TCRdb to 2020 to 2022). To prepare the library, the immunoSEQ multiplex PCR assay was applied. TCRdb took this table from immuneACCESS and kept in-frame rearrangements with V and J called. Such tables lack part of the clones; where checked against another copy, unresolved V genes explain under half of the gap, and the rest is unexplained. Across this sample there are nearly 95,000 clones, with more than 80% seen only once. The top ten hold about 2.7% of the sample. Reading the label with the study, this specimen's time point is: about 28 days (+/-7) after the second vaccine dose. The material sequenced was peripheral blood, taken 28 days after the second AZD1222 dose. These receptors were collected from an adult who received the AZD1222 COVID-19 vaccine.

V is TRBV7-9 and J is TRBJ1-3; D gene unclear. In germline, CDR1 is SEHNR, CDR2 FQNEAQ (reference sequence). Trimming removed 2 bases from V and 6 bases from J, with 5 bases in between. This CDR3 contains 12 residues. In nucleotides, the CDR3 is TGTGCCAGCAGCTTATCAGAAAACACCATATATTTT. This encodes CASSLSENTIYF.

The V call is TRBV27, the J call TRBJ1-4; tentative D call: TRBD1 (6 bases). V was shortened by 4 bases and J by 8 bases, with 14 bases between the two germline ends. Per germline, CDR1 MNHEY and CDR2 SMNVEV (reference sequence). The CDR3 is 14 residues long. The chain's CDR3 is CASSYWGADEKLFF. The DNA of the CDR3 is TGTGCCAGCAGTTATTGGGGGGCGGACGAAAAACTGTTTTTT.

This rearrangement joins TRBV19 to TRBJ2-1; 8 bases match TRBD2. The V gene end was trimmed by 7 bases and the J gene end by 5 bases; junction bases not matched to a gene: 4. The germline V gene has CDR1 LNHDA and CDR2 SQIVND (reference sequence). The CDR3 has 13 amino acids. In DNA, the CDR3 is TGTGCCAGTAAGCGGGGGCACGACAATGAGCAGTTCTTC. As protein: CASKRGHDNEQFF.

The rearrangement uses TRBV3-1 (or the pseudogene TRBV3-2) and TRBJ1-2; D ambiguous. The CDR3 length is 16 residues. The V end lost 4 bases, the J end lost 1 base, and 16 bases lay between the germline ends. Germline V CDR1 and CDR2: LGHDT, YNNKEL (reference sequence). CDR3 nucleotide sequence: TGTGCCAGCAGCCCCCGACCAGCAGTAGGTAACTATGGCTACACCTTC. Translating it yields CASSPRPAVGNYGYTF.

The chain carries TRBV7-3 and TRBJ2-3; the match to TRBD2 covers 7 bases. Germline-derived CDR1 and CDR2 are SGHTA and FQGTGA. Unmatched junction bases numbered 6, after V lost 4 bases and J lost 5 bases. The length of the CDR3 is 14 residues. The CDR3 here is CASSWGGSGDTQYF. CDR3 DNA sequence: TGTGCCAGCAGCTGGGGCGGGAGTGGAGATACGCAGTATTTT.

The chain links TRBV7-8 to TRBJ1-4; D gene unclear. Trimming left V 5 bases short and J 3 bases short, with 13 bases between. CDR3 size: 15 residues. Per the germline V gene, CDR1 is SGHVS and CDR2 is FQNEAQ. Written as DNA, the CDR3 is TGTGCCAGCAGCCTTGCGGGGTGGGCTAATGAAAAACTGTTTTTT. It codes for CASSLAGWANEKLFF. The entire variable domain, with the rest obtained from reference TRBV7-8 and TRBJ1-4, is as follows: GAGVSQSPRYKVAKRGQDVALRCDPISGHVSLFWYQQALGQGPEFLTYFQNEAQLDKSGLPSDRFFAERPEGSVSTLKIQRTQQEDSAVYLCASSLAGWANEKLFFGSGTQLSVL.

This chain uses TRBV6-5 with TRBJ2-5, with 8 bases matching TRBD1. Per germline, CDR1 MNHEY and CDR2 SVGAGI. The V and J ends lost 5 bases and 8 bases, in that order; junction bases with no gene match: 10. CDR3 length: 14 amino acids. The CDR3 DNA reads TGTGCCAGCAGTCCGGGGACAGGTCTTGTAACCCAGTACTTC. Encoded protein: CASSPGTGLVTQYF.

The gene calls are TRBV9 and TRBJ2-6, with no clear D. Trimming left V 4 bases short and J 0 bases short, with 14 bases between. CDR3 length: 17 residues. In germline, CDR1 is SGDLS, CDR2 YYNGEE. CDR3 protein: CASSSASAPSGANVLTF. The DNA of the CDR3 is TGTGCCAGCAGCTCGGCGAGCGCCCCCTCTGGGGCCAACGTCCTGACTTTC.

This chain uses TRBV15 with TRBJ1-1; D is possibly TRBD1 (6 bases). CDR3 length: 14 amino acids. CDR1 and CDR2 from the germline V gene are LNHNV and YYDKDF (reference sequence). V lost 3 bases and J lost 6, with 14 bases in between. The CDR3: CATSRDAGTSEAFF. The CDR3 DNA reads TGTGCCACCAGCAGGGATGCCGGGACATCTGAAGCTTTCTTT.

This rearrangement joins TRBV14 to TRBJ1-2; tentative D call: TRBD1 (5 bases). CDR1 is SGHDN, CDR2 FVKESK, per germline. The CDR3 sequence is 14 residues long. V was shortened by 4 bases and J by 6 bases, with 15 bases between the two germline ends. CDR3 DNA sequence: TGTGCCAGCAGCCGAAACCGGGACCGGCATGGCTACACCTTC. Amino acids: CASSRNRDRHGYTF.

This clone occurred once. CDR3 region: CASSQDGGRVQPQHF. The CDR3 coding sequence is TGCGCCAGCAGCCAAGATGGAGGCAGGGTCCAGCCCCAGCATTTT. The chain employs TRBV4-3 and TRBJ1-5, with D maybe TRBD1 (5 bases). V dropped 0 bases and J dropped 7 bases, with 13 bases sitting between them. The CDR3 consists of 15 residues. Germline CDR1 LGHNA, CDR2 YSLEER.

The CDR3 bases are TGTGCCAGCCAGGGACCCTCCTACAATGAGCAGTTCTTC. Its translation: CASQGPSYNEQFF. The rearrangement links TRBV13 to TRBJ2-1, with D perhaps matching TRBD1 or TRBD2 (5 bases each). Trimming removed 8 bases at V and 0 bases at J, with 8 bases between. The CDR3 covers 13 residues. Germline assignment: CDR1 PRHDT and CDR2 FYEKMQ (reference sequence).

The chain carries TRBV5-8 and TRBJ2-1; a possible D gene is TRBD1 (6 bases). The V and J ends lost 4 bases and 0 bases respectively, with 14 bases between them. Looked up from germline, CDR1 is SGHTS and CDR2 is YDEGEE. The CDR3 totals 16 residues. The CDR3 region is CASSGSIGGSYNEQFF. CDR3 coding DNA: TGTGCCAGCAGCGGATCGATAGGGGGCTCCTACAATGAGCAGTTCTTC.

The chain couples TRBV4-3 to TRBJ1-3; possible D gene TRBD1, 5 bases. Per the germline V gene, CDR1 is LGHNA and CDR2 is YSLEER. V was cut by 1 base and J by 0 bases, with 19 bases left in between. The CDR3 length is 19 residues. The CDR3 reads CASSQGIGGVGSSGNTIYF. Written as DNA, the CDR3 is TGCGCCAGCAGCCAAGGCATCGGAGGGGTTGGTAGCTCTGGAAACACCATATATTTT.

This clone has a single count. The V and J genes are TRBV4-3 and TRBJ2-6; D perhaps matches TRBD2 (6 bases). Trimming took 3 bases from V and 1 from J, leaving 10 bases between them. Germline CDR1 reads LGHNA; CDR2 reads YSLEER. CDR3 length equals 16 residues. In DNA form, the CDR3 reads TGCGCCAGCAGCCAGTCCGGGACTTCTGGGGCCAACGTCCTGACTTTC. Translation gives CASSQSGTSGANVLTF.

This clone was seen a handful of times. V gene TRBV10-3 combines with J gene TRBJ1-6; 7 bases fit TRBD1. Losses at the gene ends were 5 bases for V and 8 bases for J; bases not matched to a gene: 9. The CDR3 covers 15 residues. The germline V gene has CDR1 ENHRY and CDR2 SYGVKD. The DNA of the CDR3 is TGTGCCATCAGTCCTAGGGGGCGAGCTGATTCACCCCTCCACTTT. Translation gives CAISPRGRADSPLHF.

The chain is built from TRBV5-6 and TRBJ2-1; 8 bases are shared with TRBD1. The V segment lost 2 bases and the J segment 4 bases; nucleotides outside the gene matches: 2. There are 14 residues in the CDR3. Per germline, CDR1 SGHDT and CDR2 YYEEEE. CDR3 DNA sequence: TGTGCCAGCAGCTTTGGACAGGGATACAATGAGCAGTTCTTC. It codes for CASSFGQGYNEQFF.

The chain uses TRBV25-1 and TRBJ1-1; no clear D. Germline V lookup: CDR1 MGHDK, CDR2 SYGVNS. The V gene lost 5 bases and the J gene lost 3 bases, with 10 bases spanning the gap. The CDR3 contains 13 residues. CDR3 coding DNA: TGTGCCAGCAGTCTCTCAGTAGACACTGAAGCTTTCTTT. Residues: CASSLSVDTEAFF.